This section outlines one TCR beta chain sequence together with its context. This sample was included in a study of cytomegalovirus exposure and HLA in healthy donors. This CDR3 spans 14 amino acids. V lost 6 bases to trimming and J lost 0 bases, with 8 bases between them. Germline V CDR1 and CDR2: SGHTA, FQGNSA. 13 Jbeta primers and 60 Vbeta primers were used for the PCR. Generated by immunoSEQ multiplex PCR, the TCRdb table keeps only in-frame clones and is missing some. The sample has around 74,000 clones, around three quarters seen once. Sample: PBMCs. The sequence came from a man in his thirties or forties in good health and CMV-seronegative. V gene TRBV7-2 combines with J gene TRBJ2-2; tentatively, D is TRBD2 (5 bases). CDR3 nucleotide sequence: TGTGCCAGCAGAGAGCGGACGAACACCGGGGAGCTGTTTTTT. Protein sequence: CASRERTNTGELFF.